Shown below are 22 T cell receptor beta chains from a single sample sequenced in a study of T cells in Graves' hyperthyroidism and ophthalmopathy. It was RNA transcripts that yielded the amplified TCR beta CDR3 regions. When the TCR CDR3 underwent first-round RT-PCR, the HTBI primer set was used. MiXCR, applied by TCRdb to the multiplex PCR reads, yields one record per CDR3 protein. Of 210,000 or so distinct CDR3 sequences listed, approximately 17% are singletons. Sequenced: blood. Every receptor here comes from a man in his forties or fifties with Graves' hyperthyroidism.

V and J are TRBV19 and TRBJ2-3; 10 nucleotides match TRBD2. Germline V CDR1 and CDR2: LNHDA, SQIVND (reference sequence). The ends lost 3 bases at V and 5 bases at J; junction bases unmatched: 11. The CDR3 covers 17 residues. The CDR3 sequence: CASSIRASGGPGDTQYF. DNA for the CDR3: TGTGCCAGTAGTATCCGGGCTAGCGGGGGTCCGGGAGATACGCAGTATTTT.

This chain uses TRBV7-3 with TRBJ2-3, with unresolved D. Trimming took off 2 bases at V and 4 bases at J, with 13 bases between the two ends. The length of the CDR3 is 15 residues. Germline V lookup: CDR1 SGHTA, CDR2 FQGTGA. For the CDR3, the DNA is TGTGCCAGCAGCTTAGGTCCCCTAGGAGCAGATACGCAGTATTTT. Its protein is CASSLGPLGADTQYF.

This chain uses TRBV7-9 with TRBJ1-2, with TRBD1 identical over 8 bases. The germline gives CDR1 SEHNR, CDR2 FQNEAQ (reference sequence). The trim removed 4 bases at V and 11 bases at J, leaving 18 bases unmatched. This CDR3 has 16 residues. The CDR3 region has the DNA TGTGCCAGCAGCTCGGACAGGGTGCCGCTGGGTCTCGGGTACACCTTC. Residues: CASSSDRVPLGLGYTF.

This clonotype was detected many times. CDR3 sequence: CASSPRLGETQYF. The DNA for the CDR3 is TGTGCCAGCTCACCACGTCTAGGAGAGACCCAGTACTTC. The V and J genes are TRBV18 and TRBJ2-5; no reliable D call. Germline V CDR1 and CDR2: KGHSH, LQKENI. CDR3 length equals 13 residues. The germline V and J ends were trimmed by 1 base and 4 bases, with 7 bases remaining between them.

Many counts were recorded for this clonotype. The gene calls are TRBV2 and TRBJ2-3; 8 positions agree with TRBD2. There are 15 residues in the CDR3. Germline assignment: CDR1 SNHLY and CDR2 FYNNEI. Losses at the gene ends were 6 bases for V and 6 bases for J; bases not matched to a gene: 11. The CDR3 protein is CASRSGLGGMDTQYF. The CDR3 DNA reads as TGTGCCAGCAGATCGGGACTAGGGGGGATGGATACGCAGTATTTT.

The chain couples TRBV15 to TRBJ1-1; D remains unclear. The germline V gene has CDR1 LNHNV and CDR2 YYDKDF (reference sequence). The CDR3 loop spans 15 amino acids. Trimming removed 3 bases at V and 2 bases at J, with 13 bases between. The CDR3 coding sequence is TGTGCCACCAGCAGCGGACGGGAATTAAACACTGAAGCTTTCTTT. Translated, it gives CATSSGRELNTEAFF.

The chain links TRBV5-1 to TRBJ1-3; D perhaps matches TRBD1 (5 bases). The CDR3 runs to 15 residues. V lost 1 base and J lost 2, with 10 bases in between. The V gene's germline CDR1 is SGHRS and CDR2 YFSETQ. CDR3 coding DNA: TGCGCCAGCAGCTTGATGGGGCCCACTGGAAACACCATATATTTT. Protein product: CASSLMGPTGNTIYF.

CDR3 loop: CSARSGASGSYEQYF. The CDR3 nucleotides are TGCAGTGCTAGATCCGGGGCTAGCGGGAGCTACGAGCAGTACTTC. The chain carries TRBV20-1 and TRBJ2-7; 10 bases align to TRBD2. The V gene end was trimmed by 2 bases and the J gene end by 3 bases; junction bases not matched to a gene: 7. Germline V gives CDR1 DFQATT, CDR2 SNEGSKA (reference sequence). This CDR3 is 15 amino acids long.

This clonotype appeared many times. This rearrangement joins TRBV18 to TRBJ1-2; tentative D call: TRBD1 (6 bases). CDR3 length: 16 residues. V lost 3 bases and J 4 bases, leaving 18 bases between the germline ends. Germline V gene data show CDR1 as KGHSH and CDR2 as LQKENI. The chain's CDR3 is CASSPQDYPGAYGYTF. The CDR3 DNA follows: TGTGCCAGCTCACCCCAGGATTACCCAGGGGCCTATGGCTACACCTTC. Full variable domain (outside the CDR3, taken from reference TRBV18 and TRBJ1-2): NAGVMQNPRHLVRRRGQEARLRCSPMKGHSHVYWYRQLPEEGLKFMVYLQKENIIDESGMPKERFSAEFPKEGPSILRIQQVVRGDSAAYFCASSPQDYPGAYGYTFGSGTRLTVV.

This clonotype was counted many times. The chain links TRBV12-3 or TRBV12-4 to TRBJ1-1; D possibly corresponds to TRBD1 (6 bases). This CDR3 is built from 15 residues. The V and J ends lost 5 bases and 0 bases respectively, with 13 bases between them. The CDR3 here is CASSPTGGLNTEAFF. CDR3 sequence (DNA): TGTGCCAGCAGTCCGACCGGGGGGCTGAACACTGAAGCTTTCTTT.

The chain joins TRBV5-4 to TRBJ2-1, with a possible D match to TRBD1 (5 bases). V lost 4 bases to trimming and J lost 7 bases, with 9 bases between them. Germline CDR1 is SGHNT and CDR2 is YYREEE (reference sequence). This CDR3 is built from 12 residues. CDR3 coding DNA: TGTGCCAGCAGCAAACAGGCAAATGAGCAGTTCTTC. Its protein is CASSKQANEQFF.

This sequence joins TRBV19 and TRBJ2-7; D unclear. Germline-derived CDR1 and CDR2 are LNHDA and SQIVND (reference sequence). V lost 6 bases and J 1 base, leaving 10 bases between the germline ends. The CDR3 is 13 residues long. DNA for the CDR3: TGTGCCAGTAGCAATCAGGAGTCCTACGAGCAGTACTTC. Encoded protein: CASSNQESYEQYF.

The genes are TRBV7-2 and TRBJ2-2; a weak D match, TRBD2 (6 bases). CDR3 length: 16 amino acids. Germline assignment: CDR1 SGHTA and CDR2 FQGNSA. The ends were cut back, 4 bases at V and 4 bases at J, with 16 bases in the middle. CDR3 amino acids: CASSSRGGLRTGELFF. The CDR3 bases are TGTGCCAGCAGCTCGCGGGGCGGACTTCGCACCGGGGAGCTGTTTTTT. The whole variable domain, filled in from reference TRBV7-2 and TRBJ2-2, reads GAGVSQSPSNKVTEKGKDVELRCDPISGHTALYWYRQSLGQGLEFLIYFQGNSAPDKSGLPSDRFSAERTGGSVSTLTIQRTQQEDSAVYLCASSSRGGLRTGELFFGEGSRLTVL.

This clonotype was found many times. This sequence joins TRBV4-3 and TRBJ2-7; 11 bases align to TRBD1. There are 15 residues in the CDR3. In germline, CDR1 is LGHNA, CDR2 YSLEER. After removal of 1 base from V and 4 bases from J, the junction contained 3 bases not matched to a gene. CDR3 sequence (DNA): TGCGCCAGCAGCCAAGGGACAGGGGGCGGGTACGAGCAGTACTTC. This translates into CASSQGTGGGYEQYF.

Concerning this clonotype itself: A much larger clone differs from this one at a single base, so this may be a read error. The chain has TRBV28 and TRBJ2-7; TRBD2 is a possible D gene (5 bases). Germline values: CDR1 MDHEN, CDR2 SYDVKM. Trimming cost V 2 bases and J 4 bases, with 12 bases left between them. This CDR3 spans 14 amino acids. The CDR3 is CASSLPARAYEQYF. The DNA of the CDR3 is TGTGCCAGCAGTTTACCGGCGAGGGCTTACGAGCAGTACTTC.

Many counts were recorded for this clonotype. V is TRBV2 and J is TRBJ1-1, with 7 bases identical to TRBD1. CDR3 size: 15 residues. The ends lost 2 bases at V and 2 bases at J; junction bases unmatched: 5. From germline, CDR1 is SNHLY and CDR2 FYNNEI. In nucleotides, the CDR3 is TGTGCCAGCAGTGAATTTGGACAGGCCAACACTGAAGCTTTCTTT. This sequence encodes CASSEFGQANTEAFF.

This clonotype was seen at least ten times. The CDR3 loop reads CSARVLDNQPQHF. The DNA of the CDR3 is TGCAGTGCTAGAGTCTTGGATAATCAGCCCCAGCATTTT. The chain uses TRBV20-1 and TRBJ1-5, with unresolved D. Trimming took off 1 base at V and 4 bases at J, with 8 bases between the two ends. This CDR3 region has 13 residues. Germline V gives CDR1 DFQATT, CDR2 SNEGSKA (reference sequence).

This clonotype has more than one count but fewer than ten. CDR3 sequence reads: CASSYFLGLAELYEQYF. Written as DNA, the CDR3 is TGTGCCAGCAGTTACTTCTTGGGACTAGCGGAACTCTACGAGCAGTACTTC. The chain couples TRBV6-2 or TRBV6-3 to TRBJ2-7, with 11 bases matching TRBD2. Trimming removed 1 base from V and 3 bases from J; junction bases left unmatched: 8. Per germline, CDR1 MNHEY and CDR2 SVGEGT. The CDR3 sequence is 17 residues long.

The chain employs TRBV7-9 and TRBJ2-3; D ambiguous. The ends were cut back, 3 bases at V and 0 bases at J, with 16 bases in the middle. This CDR3 contains 17 residues. Germline assignment: CDR1 SEHNR and CDR2 FQNEAQ (reference sequence). The CDR3 here is CASSFLLMPGSTDTQYF. The CDR3 nucleotides read TGTGCCAGCAGCTTCCTCTTGATGCCAGGTAGCACAGATACGCAGTATTTT. Combining the CDR3 with reference TRBV7-9 and TRBJ2-3 gives the whole variable domain DTGVSQNPRHKITKRGQNVTFRCDPISEHNRLYWYRQTLGQGPEFLTYFQNEAQLEKSRLLSDRFSAERPKGSFSTLEIQRTEQGDSAMYLCASSFLLMPGSTDTQYFGPGTRLTVL.

This clonotype was observed at least ten times. This chain joins TRBV20-1 and TRBJ2-5, with D tentatively TRBD1 or TRBD2 (5 bases each). V lost 4 bases, J lost 3 bases, and 15 bases lay in between. Germline CDR1 is DFQATT and CDR2 is SNEGSKA (reference sequence). This CDR3 has 14 amino acids. CDR3 nucleotide sequence: TGCAGTGCTATGAAGTCGGGACGGAAAGAGACCCAGTACTTC. Translating gives CSAMKSGRKETQYF.

The chain uses TRBV7-9 and TRBJ2-5; TRBD1 matches 7 bases. The V and J ends lost 5 bases and 1 base, in that order; junction bases with no gene match: 7. This CDR3 has 15 amino acids. CDR1 and CDR2 (germline): SEHNR, FQNEAQ (reference sequence). CDR3 in amino acids: CASSPLGQPQETQYF. The CDR3, as DNA: TGTGCCAGCAGCCCATTGGGACAGCCCCAAGAGACCCAGTACTTC.

The chain employs TRBV30 and TRBJ2-1; D not certain. V shed 0 bases and J shed 7 bases, with 10 bases lying between them. The CDR3 spans 13 residues. Looked up from germline, CDR1 is GTSNPN and CDR2 is SVGIG (reference sequence). The CDR3 spells CAWSVLGGNEQFF. CDR3 nucleotide sequence: TGTGCCTGGAGTGTCCTGGGTGGGAATGAGCAGTTCTTC.